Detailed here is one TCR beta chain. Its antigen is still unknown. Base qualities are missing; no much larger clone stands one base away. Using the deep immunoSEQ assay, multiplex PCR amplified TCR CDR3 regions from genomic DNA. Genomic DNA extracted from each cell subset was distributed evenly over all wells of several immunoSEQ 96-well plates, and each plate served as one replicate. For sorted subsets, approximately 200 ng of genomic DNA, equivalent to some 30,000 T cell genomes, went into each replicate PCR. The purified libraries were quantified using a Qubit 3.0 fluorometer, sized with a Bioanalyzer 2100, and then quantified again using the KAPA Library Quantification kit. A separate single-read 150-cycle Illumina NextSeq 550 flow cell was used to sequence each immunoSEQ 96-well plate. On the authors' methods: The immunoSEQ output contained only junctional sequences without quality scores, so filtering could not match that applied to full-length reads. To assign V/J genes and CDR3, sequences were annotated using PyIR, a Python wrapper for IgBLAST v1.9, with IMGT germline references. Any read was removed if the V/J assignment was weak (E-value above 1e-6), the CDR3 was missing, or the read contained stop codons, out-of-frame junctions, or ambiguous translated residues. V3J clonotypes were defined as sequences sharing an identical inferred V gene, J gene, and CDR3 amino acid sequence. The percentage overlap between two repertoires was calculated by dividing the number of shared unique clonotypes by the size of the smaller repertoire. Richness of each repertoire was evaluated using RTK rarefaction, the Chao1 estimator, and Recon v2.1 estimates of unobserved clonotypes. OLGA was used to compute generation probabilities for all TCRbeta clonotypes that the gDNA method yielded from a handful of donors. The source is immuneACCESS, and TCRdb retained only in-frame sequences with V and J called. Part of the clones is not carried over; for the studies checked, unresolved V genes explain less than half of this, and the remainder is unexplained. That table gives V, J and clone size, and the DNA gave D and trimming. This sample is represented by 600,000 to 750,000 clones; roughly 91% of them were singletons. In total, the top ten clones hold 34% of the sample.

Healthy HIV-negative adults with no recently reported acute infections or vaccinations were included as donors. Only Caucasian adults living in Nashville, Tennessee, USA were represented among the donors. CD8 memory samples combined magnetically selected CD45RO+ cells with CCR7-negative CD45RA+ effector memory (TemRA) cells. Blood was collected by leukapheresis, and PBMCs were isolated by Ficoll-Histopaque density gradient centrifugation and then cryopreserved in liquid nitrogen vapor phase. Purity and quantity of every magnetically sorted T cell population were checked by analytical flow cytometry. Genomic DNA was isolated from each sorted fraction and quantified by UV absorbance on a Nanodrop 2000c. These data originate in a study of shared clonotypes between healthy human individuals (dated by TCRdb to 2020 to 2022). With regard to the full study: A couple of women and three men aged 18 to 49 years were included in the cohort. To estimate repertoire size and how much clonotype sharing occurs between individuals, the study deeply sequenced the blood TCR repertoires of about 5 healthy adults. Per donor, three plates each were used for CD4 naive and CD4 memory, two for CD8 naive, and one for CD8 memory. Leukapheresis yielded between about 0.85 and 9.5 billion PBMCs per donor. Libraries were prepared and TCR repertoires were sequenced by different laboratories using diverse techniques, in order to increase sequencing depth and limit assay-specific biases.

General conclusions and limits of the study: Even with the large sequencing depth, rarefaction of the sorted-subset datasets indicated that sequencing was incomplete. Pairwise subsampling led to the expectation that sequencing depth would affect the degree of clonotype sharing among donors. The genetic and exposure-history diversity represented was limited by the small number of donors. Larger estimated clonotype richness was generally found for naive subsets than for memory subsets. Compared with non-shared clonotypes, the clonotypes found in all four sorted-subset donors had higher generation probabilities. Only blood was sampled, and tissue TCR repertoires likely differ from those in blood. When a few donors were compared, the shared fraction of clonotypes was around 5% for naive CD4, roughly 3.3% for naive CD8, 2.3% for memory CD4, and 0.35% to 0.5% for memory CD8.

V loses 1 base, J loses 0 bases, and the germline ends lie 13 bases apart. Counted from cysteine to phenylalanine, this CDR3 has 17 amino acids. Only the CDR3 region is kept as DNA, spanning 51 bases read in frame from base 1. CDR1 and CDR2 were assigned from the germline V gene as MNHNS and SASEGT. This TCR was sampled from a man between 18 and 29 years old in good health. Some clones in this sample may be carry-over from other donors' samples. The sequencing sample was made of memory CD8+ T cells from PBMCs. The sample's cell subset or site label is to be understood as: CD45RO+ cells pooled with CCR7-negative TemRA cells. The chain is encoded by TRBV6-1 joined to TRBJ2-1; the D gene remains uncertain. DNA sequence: TGTGCCAGCAGTGAAGATGGGCGGCGAAGCTCCTACAATGAGCAGTTCTTC. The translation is CASSEDGRRSSYNEQFF.